What follows describes a single T cell receptor beta chain. Its cognate antigen has yet to be identified. No base-level quality is on record; no much larger clone is a single base apart. The cysteine opens and the phenylalanine closes a CDR3 of 16 amino acids. Only CDR3 DNA is held: 48 bases, read in frame from base 1. Looking up the germline V gene (reference sequence) yields CDR1 LNHDA and CDR2 SQIVND. Compared with germline, V lacks 4 bases and J lacks 8 bases; bases without a gene match: 16. The sample belongs to a study of blood T cell repertoires in COVID-19 (dated by TCRdb to 2020 to 2022). About the investigation overall: Samples from collaborators originated in the United States, Italy and Spain and spanned both the acute and convalescent phases of COVID-19. Nearly every sample came with metadata listing a de-identified subject ID, COVID-19 status, age in years and sex. The prospective study material was composed of cDNA or gDNA derived from T cells, B-cell-depleted T cells, or PBMCs. The samples were drawn from the first 160 participants of the ongoing ImmuneRACE study and from about 1,200 subjects provided by 6 global collaborators. Subjects who had been exposed to COVID-19, were actively infected with it, or had recovered from it provided the deeply sampled blood TCRbeta repertoires that made up the dataset. Where available, HLA class I and class II types were obtained from metadata supplied by the sample provider rather than from assay-based typing. The repertoires were released in a freely available public database meant as a resource for research on the immune response to SARS-CoV-2.

Enrolling through a virtual design, the prospective study's participants ranged in age from about 18 to 89 years and lived across about two dozen United States geographic areas. In the prospective study, cohorts were assigned on the basis of participant-reported clinical history obtained from a screening survey and a study questionnaire. For ImmuneRACE Cohort 3, a participant was defined as recovered based on two consecutive negative NP/OP PCR tests, clearance by a healthcare professional, or resolution of symptoms. Mobile phlebotomists in the prospective study collected whole blood, serum and a nasopharyngeal or oropharyngeal swab from every participant. Additional blood draws and questionnaires over an approximately two-month period could optionally be provided by prospective study participants. Before DNA extraction, prospective study blood samples were shipped either frozen or at room temperature.

Summary of the overall study and its limitations: Clinical and demographic metadata were provided uncurated, with the amount varying by source and participant.

TCRbeta CDR3 regions were amplified from genomic DNA by means of the immunoSEQ Assay, a bias-controlled multiplex PCR. The original pipeline was this. Within the assay, amplification of reference gene primers was used to estimate how many nucleated cells each sample contained. To quantify the absolute abundance of each unique TCRbeta CDR3 rearrangement, sequence reads were collapsed and filtered. For each sample, productive Simpson clonality was calculated as the square root of Simpson's diversity index over productive rearrangements. What TCRdb holds here is the immuneACCESS table cut down to in-frame rearrangements. Part of the clones is not present; checked against another copy, under half of the missing clones reflect an unresolved V gene, and the others are unexplained. D and trimming were read from the DNA, whereas the V and J calls and clone size are those reported in that table. The sample data list 190,000 or so clones, and 70% to 90% of these were observed just once. The ten largest clonotypes hold 1.2% of the sample.

Sequenced sample: PBMCs or T cells enriched from blood (not recorded which). The V gene is TRBV19 and the J gene is TRBJ1-2; TRBD1 fits 7 bases in the junction. The TCR sequence derives from a man younger than 45 who had recovered from COVID-19. DNA sequence: TGTGCCAGTAGTACTCAATGGGTTACAGGGGTTAACGGCTACACCTTC. This yields the protein CASSTQWVTGVNGYTF.